This T cell receptor beta chain is from a study of control samples from healthy donors and cancer patients. This CDR3 comprises 14 residues. CDR1 and CDR2 from the germline V gene are SGHTA and FQGNSA. V was pared by 4 bases and J by 5 bases, with 14 bases between. TCRdb's copy holds only in-frame clones and misses some; the assay was immunoSEQ multiplex PCR. Of approximately 84,000 clones listed, roughly four fifths are singletons. This clone occurred once. The chain uses TRBV7-2 and TRBJ2-5; the D gene is possibly TRBD1 (5 bases). The specimen sequenced was blood. The origin of this receptor is a woman aged 55-69 years in good health. The CDR3 region is CASSSPMGRETQYF. Here the CDR3 DNA reads TGTGCCAGCAGCTCACCGATGGGGCGGGAGACCCAGTACTTC.